This T cell receptor beta chain was sequenced for a study of CD8+ T cells in alopecia areata. Study-wide context: Oral tofacitinib (5 to 10 mg twice daily) was administered to treated patients.

Treatment: oral pan-JAK inhibitor, 5-10 mg twice daily. From alopecia areata patients, lesional scalp punch biopsies and peripheral blood were collected. Using a FACSAria, the CD4+ and CD8+ T cells were sorted from the PBMCs. In regard to this clone: Its antigen remains unidentified.

Following RNA extraction, reverse transcription yielded cDNA that acted as the sequencing template. Clones were read by immunoSEQ multiplex PCR, and TCRdb kept only the in-frame ones, dropping some. This table holds about 110,000 clones, approximately 51% found once. The V gene's germline CDR1 is GTSNPN and CDR2 SVGIG (reference sequence). This CDR3 spans 14 amino acids. With 0 bases removed from V and 2 bases from J, the gap between germline ends came to 8 bases. Study-wide points: Tofacitinib produced a significant decrease in scalp clonality and in expanded CD8+ clones among the top 100.

The input for sequencing was CD4+ T cells sorted from blood, taken at week 24, from a patient treated with tofacitinib. This sequence joins TRBV30 and TRBJ2-4; no definite D call. The sequence was obtained from a human donor with alopecia areata. The CDR3 DNA is TGTGCCTGGAGTGTACCTGGCTCCAAAAACATTCAGTACTTC. It encodes CAWSVPGSKNIQYF.